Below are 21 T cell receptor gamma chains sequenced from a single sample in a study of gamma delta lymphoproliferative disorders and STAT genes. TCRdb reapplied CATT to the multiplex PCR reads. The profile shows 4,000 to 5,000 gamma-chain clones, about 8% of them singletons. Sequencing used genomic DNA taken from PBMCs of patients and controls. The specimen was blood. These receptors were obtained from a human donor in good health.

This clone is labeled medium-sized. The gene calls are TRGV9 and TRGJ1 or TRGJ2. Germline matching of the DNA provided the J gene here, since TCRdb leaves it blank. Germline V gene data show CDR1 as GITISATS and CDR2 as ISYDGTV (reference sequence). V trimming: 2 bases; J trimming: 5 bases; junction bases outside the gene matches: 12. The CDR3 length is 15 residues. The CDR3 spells CALWEAQGLDYKKLF. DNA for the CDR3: TGTGCCTTGTGGGAGGCACAAGGCTTAGATTATAAGAAACTCTTT.

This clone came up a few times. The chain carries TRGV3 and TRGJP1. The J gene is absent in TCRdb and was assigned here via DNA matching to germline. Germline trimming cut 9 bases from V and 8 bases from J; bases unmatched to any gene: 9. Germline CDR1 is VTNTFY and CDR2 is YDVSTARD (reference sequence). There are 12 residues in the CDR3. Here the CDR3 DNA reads TGTGCCACCCCGTGTCGAGGTTGGTTCAAGATATTT. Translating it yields CATPCRGWFKIF.

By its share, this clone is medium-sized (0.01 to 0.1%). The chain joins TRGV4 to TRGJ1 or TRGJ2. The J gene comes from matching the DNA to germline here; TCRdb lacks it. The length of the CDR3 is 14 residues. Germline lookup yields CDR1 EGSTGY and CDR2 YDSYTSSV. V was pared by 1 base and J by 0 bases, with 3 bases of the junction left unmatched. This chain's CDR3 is CATWDGTNYYKKLF. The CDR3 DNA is TGTGCCACCTGGGATGGCACGAATTATTATAAGAAACTCTTT.

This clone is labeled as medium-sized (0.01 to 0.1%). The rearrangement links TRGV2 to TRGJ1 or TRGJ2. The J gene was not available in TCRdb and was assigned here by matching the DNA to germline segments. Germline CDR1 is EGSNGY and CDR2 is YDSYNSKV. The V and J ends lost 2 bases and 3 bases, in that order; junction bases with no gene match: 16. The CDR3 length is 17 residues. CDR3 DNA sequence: TGTGCCACCTGGGACGACCCGGGGTTTTTGGGTTATTATAAGAAACTCTTT. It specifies CATWDDPGFLGYYKKLF.

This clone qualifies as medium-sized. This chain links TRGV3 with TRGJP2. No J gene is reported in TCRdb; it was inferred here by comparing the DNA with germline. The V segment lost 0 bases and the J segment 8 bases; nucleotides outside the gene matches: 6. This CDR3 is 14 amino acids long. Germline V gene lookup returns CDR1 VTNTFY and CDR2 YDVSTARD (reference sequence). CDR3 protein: CATWDRPGDWIKTF. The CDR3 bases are TGTGCCACCTGGGACAGGCCAGGAGATTGGATCAAGACGTTT.

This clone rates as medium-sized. The CDR3 sequence: CATWDRRRVYYKKLF. As DNA, the CDR3 is TGTGCCACCTGGGACAGGCGACGGGTTTATTATAAGAAACTCTTT. The chain is built from TRGV3 and TRGJ1 or TRGJ2. The J gene is absent in TCRdb and was assigned here via DNA matching to germline. This CDR3 comprises 15 residues. The junction had 8 bases not matched to a gene; V was cut back by 0 bases and J by 3 bases. Per germline, CDR1 VTNTFY and CDR2 YDVSTARD (reference sequence).

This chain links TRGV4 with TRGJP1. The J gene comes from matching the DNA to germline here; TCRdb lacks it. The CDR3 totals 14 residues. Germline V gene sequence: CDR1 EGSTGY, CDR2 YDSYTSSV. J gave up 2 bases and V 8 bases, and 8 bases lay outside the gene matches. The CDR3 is CATFHMTTGWFKIF. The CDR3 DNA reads TGTGCCACCTTCCATATGACCACTGGTTGGTTCAAGATATTT.

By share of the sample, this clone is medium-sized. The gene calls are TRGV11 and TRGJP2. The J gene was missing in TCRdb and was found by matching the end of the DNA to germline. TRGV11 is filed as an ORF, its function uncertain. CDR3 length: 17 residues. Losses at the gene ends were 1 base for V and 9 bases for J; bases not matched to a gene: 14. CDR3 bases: TGTGCCTGCTGGATTAGGCAGAAGAGCGGCCCCTATTGGATCAAGACGTTT. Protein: CACWIRQKSGPYWIKTF.

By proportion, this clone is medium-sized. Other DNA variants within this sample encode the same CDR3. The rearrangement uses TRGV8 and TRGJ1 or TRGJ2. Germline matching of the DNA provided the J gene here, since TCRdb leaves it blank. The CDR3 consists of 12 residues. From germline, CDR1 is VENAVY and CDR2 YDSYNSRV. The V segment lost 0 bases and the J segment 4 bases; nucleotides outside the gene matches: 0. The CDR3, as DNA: TGTGCCACCTGGGATAGGTATTATAAGAAACTCTTT. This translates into CATWDRYYKKLF.

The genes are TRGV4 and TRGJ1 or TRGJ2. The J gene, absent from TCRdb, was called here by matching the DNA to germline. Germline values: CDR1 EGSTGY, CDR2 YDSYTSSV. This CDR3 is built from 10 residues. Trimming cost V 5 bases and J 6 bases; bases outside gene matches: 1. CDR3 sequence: CATWAYKKLF. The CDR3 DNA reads TGTGCCACCTGGGCTTATAAGAAACTCTTT.

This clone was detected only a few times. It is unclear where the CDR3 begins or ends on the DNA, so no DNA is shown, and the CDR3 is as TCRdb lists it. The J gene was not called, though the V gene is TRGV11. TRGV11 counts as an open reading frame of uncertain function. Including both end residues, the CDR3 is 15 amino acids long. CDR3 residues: CTTVPAGGFYYKKLF.

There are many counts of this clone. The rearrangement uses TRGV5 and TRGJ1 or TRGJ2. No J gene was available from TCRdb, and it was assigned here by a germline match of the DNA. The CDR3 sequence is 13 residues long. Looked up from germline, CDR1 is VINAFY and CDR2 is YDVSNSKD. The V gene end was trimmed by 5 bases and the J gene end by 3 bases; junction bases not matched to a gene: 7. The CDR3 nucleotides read TGTGCCACCTGGGGATCCTTTTATTATAAGAAACTCTTT. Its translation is CATWGSFYYKKLF.

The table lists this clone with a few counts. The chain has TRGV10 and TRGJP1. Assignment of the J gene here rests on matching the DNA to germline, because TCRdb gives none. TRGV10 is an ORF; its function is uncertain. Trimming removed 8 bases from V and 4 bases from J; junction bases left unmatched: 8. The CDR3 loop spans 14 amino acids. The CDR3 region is CAAWEKNTGWFKIF. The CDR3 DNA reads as TGTGCTGCGTGGGAAAAAAACACTGGTTGGTTCAAGATATTT.

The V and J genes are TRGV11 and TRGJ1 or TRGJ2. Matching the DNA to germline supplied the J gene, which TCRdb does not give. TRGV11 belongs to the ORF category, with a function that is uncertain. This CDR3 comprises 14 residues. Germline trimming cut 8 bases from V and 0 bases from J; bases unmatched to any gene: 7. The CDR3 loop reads CACWTTPNYYKKLF. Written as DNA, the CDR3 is TGTGCCTGCTGGACCACCCCGAATTATTATAAGAAACTCTTT.

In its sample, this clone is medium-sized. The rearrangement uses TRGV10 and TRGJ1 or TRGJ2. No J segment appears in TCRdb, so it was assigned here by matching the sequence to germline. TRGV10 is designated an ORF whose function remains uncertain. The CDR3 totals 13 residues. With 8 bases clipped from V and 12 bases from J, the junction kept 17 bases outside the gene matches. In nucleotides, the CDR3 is TGTGCTGCGTGGGTGCCCGGATCCCCTGGGAAACTCTTT. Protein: CAAWVPGSPGKLF.

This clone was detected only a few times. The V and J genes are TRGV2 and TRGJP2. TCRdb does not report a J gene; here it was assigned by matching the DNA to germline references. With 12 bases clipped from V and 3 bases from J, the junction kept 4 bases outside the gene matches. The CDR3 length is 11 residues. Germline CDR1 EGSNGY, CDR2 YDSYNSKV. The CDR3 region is CAPRSDWIKTF. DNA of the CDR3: TGTGCCCCCCGTAGTGATTGGATCAAGACGTTT.

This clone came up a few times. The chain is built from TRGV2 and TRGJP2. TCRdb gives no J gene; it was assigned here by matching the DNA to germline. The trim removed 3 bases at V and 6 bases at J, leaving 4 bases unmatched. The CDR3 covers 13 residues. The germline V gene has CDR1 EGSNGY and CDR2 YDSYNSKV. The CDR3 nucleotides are TGTGCCACCTGGGACCGTGGTGATTGGATCAAGACGTTT. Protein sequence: CATWDRGDWIKTF.

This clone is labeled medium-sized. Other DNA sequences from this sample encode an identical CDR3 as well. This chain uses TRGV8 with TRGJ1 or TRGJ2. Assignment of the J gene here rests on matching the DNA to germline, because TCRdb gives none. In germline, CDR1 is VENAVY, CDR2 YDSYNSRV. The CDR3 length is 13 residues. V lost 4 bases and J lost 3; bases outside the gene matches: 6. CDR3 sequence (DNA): TGTGCCACCTGGGACCCCCCTTATTATAAGAAACTCTTT. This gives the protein CATWDPPYYKKLF.

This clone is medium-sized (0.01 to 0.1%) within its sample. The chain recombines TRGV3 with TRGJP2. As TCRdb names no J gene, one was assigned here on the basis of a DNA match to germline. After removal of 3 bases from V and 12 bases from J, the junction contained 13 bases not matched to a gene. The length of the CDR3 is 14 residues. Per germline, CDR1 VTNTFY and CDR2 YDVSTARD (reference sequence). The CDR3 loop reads CATWDGPDCRIKTF. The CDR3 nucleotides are TGTGCCACCTGGGACGGCCCAGATTGTAGGATCAAGACGTTT.

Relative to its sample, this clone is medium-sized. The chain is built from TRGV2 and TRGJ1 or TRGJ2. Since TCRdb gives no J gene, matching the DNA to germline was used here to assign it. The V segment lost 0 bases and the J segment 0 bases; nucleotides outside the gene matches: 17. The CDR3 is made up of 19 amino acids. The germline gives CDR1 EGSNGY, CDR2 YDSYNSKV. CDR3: CATWDGQTWPIWNYYKKLF. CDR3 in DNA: TGTGCCACCTGGGACGGGCAGACTTGGCCTATCTGGAATTATTATAAGAAACTCTTT.

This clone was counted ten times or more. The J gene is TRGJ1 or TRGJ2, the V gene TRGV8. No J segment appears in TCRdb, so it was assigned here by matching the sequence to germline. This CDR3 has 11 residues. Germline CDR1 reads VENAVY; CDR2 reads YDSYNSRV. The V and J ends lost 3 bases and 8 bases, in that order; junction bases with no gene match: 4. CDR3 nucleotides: TGTGCCACCTGGGATGGGAATAAGAAACTCTTT. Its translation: CATWDGNKKLF.